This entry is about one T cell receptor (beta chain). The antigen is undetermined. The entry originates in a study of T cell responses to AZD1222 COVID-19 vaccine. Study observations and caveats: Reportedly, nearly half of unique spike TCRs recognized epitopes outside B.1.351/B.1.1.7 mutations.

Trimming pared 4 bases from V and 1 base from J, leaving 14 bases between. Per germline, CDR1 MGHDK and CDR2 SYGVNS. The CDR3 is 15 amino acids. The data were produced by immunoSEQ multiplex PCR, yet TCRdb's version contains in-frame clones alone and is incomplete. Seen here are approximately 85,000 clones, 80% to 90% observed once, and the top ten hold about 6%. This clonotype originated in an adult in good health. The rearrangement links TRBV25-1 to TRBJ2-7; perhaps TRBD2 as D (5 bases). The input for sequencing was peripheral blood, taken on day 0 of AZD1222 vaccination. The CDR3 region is CASSGGISGSYEQYF. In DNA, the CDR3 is TGTGCCAGCAGTGGAGGGATTAGTGGGTCCTACGAGCAGTACTTC.